The 32 T cell receptor beta chains in this list originate from one sample, sequenced in a study of beta chain features in type 1 diabetes. General observations from the study: For Type 1 diabetes patients, all four CD4+ subsets carried TCRB CDR3s that were moderately but significantly shorter.

Antigens for these TCRs are unknown. Expressed TCRB transcripts were sequenced, since all the RNA that had been isolated was reverse transcribed. Clones were sequenced by immunoSEQ multiplex PCR, and TCRdb holds only the in-frame ones, with some missing. In the table there are a few hundred thousand clones, about 13% of which are singletons. Input material: naive CD4+ T cells from blood. The receptors here all came from a woman aged 18 to 35 with type 1 diabetes.

This clone was seen only once. CDR3 residues: CASSLRGGLRTGELFF. In nucleotides, the CDR3 is TGTGCCAGCAGCCTACGGGGAGGGTTACGCACCGGGGAGCTGTTTTTT. V is TRBV14 and J is TRBJ2-2; the match to TRBD2 covers 7 bases. CDR3 size: 16 residues. Germline lookup yields CDR1 SGHDN and CDR2 FVKESK. Losses at the gene ends were 4 bases for V and 4 bases for J; bases not matched to a gene: 9.

This clone was seen only a few times. This specimen includes other DNA sequences encoding the same CDR3. The V gene is TRBV18, the J gene TRBJ2-2; tentative D call: TRBD1 (5 bases). The V end lost 0 bases, the J end lost 0 bases, and 8 bases lay between the germline ends. The CDR3 contains 16 residues. From germline, CDR1 is KGHSH and CDR2 LQKENI. The CDR3 loop is CASSPPGQSNTGELFF. CDR3 coding DNA: TGTGCCAGCTCACCACCGGGGCAGTCGAACACCGGGGAGCTGTTTTTT.

The rearrangement links TRBV25-1 to TRBJ2-5, with TRBD1 matching 7 bases. The J call may be faulty, since TRBJ2-7 better matches the DNA end. This CDR3 has 14 residues. CDR1 and CDR2 from the germline V gene are MGHDK and SYGVNS. The CDR3 loop is CASSEVGTDYEQYF. CDR3 sequence (DNA): TGTGCCAGCAGTGAGGTTGGGACAGACTACGAGCAGTACTTC.

This clone was found a few times. The chain uses TRBV5-6 and TRBJ2-7; the D gene is possibly TRBD1 (5 bases). The V end was cut by 2 bases, the J end by 2 bases, with 14 bases between. Germline V gene data show CDR1 as SGHDT and CDR2 as YYEEEE. This CDR3 region has 15 residues. The CDR3 loop reads CASSFRTTATYEQYV. DNA for the CDR3: TGTGCCAGCAGCTTCAGGACAACGGCGACCTACGAGCAGTACGTC.

This clone has only a few counts. The V call is TRBV27, the J call TRBJ2-7; 10 nucleotides align to TRBD1. The CDR3 sequence is 15 residues long. Per the germline V gene, CDR1 is MNHEY and CDR2 is SMNVEV (reference sequence). Trimming at V came to 6 bases and at J to 7 bases, leaving 12 bases not matched to a gene. The CDR3 loop is CASRTWDRGRREQYF. Here the CDR3 DNA reads TGTGCCAGCAGGACATGGGACAGGGGACGTCGTGAGCAGTACTTC.

This clone was picked up a small number of times. The genes are TRBV29-1 and TRBJ1-1; no definite D call. Germline CDR1 and CDR2: SQVTM and ANQGSEA. The CDR3 sequence is 13 residues long. V was cut by 6 bases and J by 0 bases, with 11 bases left in between. CDR3 nucleotides: TGCAGCGTCGGACGGGAAATGAACACTGAAGCTTTCTTT. Translated: CSVGREMNTEAFF.

This clone was picked up a small number of times. The V call is TRBV10-1, the J call TRBJ2-7; D remains ambiguous. This CDR3 region has 13 residues. Germline V lookup: CDR1 WNHNN, CDR2 SYGVQD (reference sequence). V was cut by 1 base and J by 2 bases, with 6 bases left in between. As DNA, the CDR3 is TGCGCCAGCAGTGAGTACTCTACCTACGAGCAGTACTTC. It yields the protein CASSEYSTYEQYF.

The gene calls are TRBV2 and TRBJ1-1; possible D gene TRBD1, 6 bases. Germline-derived CDR1 and CDR2 are SNHLY and FYNNEI. V gave up 7 bases and J gave up 1 base, with 10 bases separating them. This CDR3 comprises 13 residues. The CDR3 loop reads CASIKDRNTEAFF. CDR3 nucleotides: TGTGCCAGCATCAAGGACAGGAACACTGAAGCTTTCTTT.

The rearrangement joins TRBV9 to TRBJ2-1, with 13 bases identical to TRBD2. The CDR3 runs to 16 residues. Germline loops: CDR1 SGDLS, CDR2 YYNGEE. V gave up 2 bases and J gave up 9 bases; unmatched junction bases: 8. DNA for the CDR3: TGTGCCAGCAGCGTCACGACTAGCGGGAGGCCGGGTGAGCAGTTCTTC. Protein sequence: CASSVTTSGRPGEQFF.

This clone occurred a few times. V is TRBV2 and J is TRBJ1-1, with D perhaps matching TRBD1 (6 bases). V gave up 2 bases and J gave up 1 base, with 11 bases separating them. The CDR3 totals 15 residues. The germline CDR1 and CDR2 sequences are SNHLY and FYNNEI. CDR3 coding DNA: TGTGCCAGCAGTGAATTGGGGGACACGAACACTGAAGCTTTCTTT. As protein: CASSELGDTNTEAFF. The whole variable domain, filled in from reference TRBV2 and TRBJ1-1, reads EPEVTQTPSHQVTQMGQEVILRCVPISNHLYFYWYRQILGQKVEFLVSFYNNEISEKSEIFDDQFSVERPDGSNFTLKIRSTKLEDSAMYFCASSELGDTNTEAFFGQGTRLTVV.

This clone was found a few times. The rearrangement links TRBV28 to TRBJ1-5; 8 nucleotides match TRBD1. V shed 2 bases, J shed 5 bases, and the junction held 5 bases outside the gene matches. Per germline, CDR1 MDHEN and CDR2 SYDVKM. The CDR3 runs 15 residues. As DNA, the CDR3 is TGTGCCAGCAGTTTACCACAACAGGGGGATCAGCCCCAGCATTTT. It yields the protein CASSLPQQGDQPQHF.

The chain joins TRBV18 to TRBJ1-1; D not resolved. The germline V gene encodes CDR1 KGHSH and CDR2 LQKENI. This CDR3 has 14 amino acids. V was cut by 6 bases and J by 1 base, with 12 bases left in between. CDR3: CASSLVRENTEAFF. The CDR3 region has the DNA TGTGCCAGCTCCCTCGTACGGGAGAACACTGAAGCTTTCTTT. Combining the CDR3 with reference TRBV18 and TRBJ1-1 gives the whole variable domain NAGVMQNPRHLVRRRGQEARLRCSPMKGHSHVYWYRQLPEEGLKFMVYLQKENIIDESGMPKERFSAEFPKEGPSILRIQQVVRGDSAAYFCASSLVRENTEAFFGQGTRLTVV.

This clone was observed a few times. The rearrangement links TRBV11-2 to TRBJ2-2; 9 bases align to TRBD2. In germline, CDR1 is SGHAT, CDR2 FQNNGV. The CDR3 has 15 amino acids. V shed 3 bases, J shed 9 bases, and the junction held 8 bases outside the gene matches. This chain's CDR3 is CASSFVAGVFRELFF. In DNA form, the CDR3 reads TGTGCCAGCAGCTTCGTAGCGGGAGTTTTTCGGGAGCTGTTTTTT. Using reference TRBV11-2 and TRBJ2-2 for the parts outside the CDR3, the full variable domain is EAGVAQSPRYKIIEKRQSVAFWCNPISGHATLYWYQQILGQGPKLLIQFQNNGVVDDSQLPKDRFSAERLKGVDSTLKIQPAKLEDSAVYLCASSFVAGVFRELFFGEGSRLTVL.

The J gene is TRBJ2-7, the V gene TRBV6-5; D perhaps matches TRBD2 (5 bases). The germline CDR1 and CDR2 sequences are MNHEY and SVGAGI. Trimming took 6 bases from V and 0 from J, leaving 15 bases between them. The CDR3 runs to 15 residues. Here the CDR3 DNA reads TGTGCCAGCAGACAGCTAGCCGCGAGCTCCTACGAGCAGTACTTC. Its translation: CASRQLAASSYEQYF.

A few counts support this clone. The chain recombines TRBV30 with TRBJ2-5; 10 bases align to TRBD1. This CDR3 comprises 16 residues. Per the germline V gene, CDR1 is GTSNPN and CDR2 is SVGIG (reference sequence). Germline trimming cut 2 bases from V and 7 bases from J; bases unmatched to any gene: 13. CDR3 coding DNA: TGTGCCTGGAGTAGAGGCGGGACAGGGGATCGGGGGACCCAGTACTTC. It is translated as CAWSRGGTGDRGTQYF.

There are a few counts of this clone. The rearrangement joins TRBV11-2 to TRBJ2-1; 9 bases map to TRBD2. The CDR3 runs 16 residues. From germline, CDR1 is SGHAT and CDR2 FQNNGV. V lost 0 bases, J lost 7 bases, and 7 bases stayed unmatched. The CDR3 DNA sequence: TGTGCCAGCAGCTTAGAGGTTAGCGGGAGCTATAATGAGCAGTTCTTC. As protein: CASSLEVSGSYNEQFF.

This clone was seen only a few times. CDR3 protein: CASSLRTSGRARYNEQFF. In DNA, the CDR3 is TGTGCCAGCAGCTTACGGACTAGCGGGAGGGCCAGGTACAATGAGCAGTTCTTC. The chain is built from TRBV7-8 and TRBJ2-1; TRBD2 agrees at 15 bases. Trimming removed 2 bases from V and 4 bases from J; junction bases left unmatched: 6. Looked up from germline, CDR1 is SGHVS and CDR2 is FQNEAQ. This CDR3 spans 18 amino acids.

This clone has just a few counts. The V call is TRBV5-1, the J call TRBJ1-5; no definite D call. This CDR3 spans 13 amino acids. V gave up 4 bases and J gave up 2 bases, with 7 bases separating them. Germline V gene data show CDR1 as SGHRS and CDR2 as YFSETQ. CDR3 bases: TGCGCCAGCAGCCTAATAGGCAATCAGCCCCAGCATTTT. Protein: CASSLIGNQPQHF.

The table lists this clone with a few counts. The chain couples TRBV6-1 to TRBJ2-2; 12 bases are a match to TRBD2. CDR3 length: 17 amino acids. In germline, CDR1 is MNHNS, CDR2 SASEGT. The ends lost 4 bases at V and 8 bases at J; junction bases unmatched: 11. The CDR3 nucleotides are TGTGCCAGCAGTGGCGGGAAGACTAGCGGGAGTTTGGGGGAGCTGTTTTTT. Translating gives CASSGGKTSGSLGELFF.

This clone was counted a few times. The genes are TRBV29-1 and TRBJ2-2; possibly TRBD1 for D (5 bases). The V gene's germline CDR1 is SQVTM and CDR2 ANQGSEA. V dropped 6 bases and J dropped 1 base, with 12 bases sitting between them. The CDR3 consists of 14 residues. CDR3 amino acids: CSVLKTENTGELFF. Here the CDR3 DNA reads TGCAGCGTCTTGAAGACAGAGAACACCGGGGAGCTGTTTTTT.

This clone was recorded a few times. The rearrangement uses TRBV19 and TRBJ2-7, with TRBD2 as a possible D gene (6 bases). This CDR3 is 14 amino acids long. The germline CDR1 and CDR2 sequences are LNHDA and SQIVND (reference sequence). V lost 4 bases and J 7 bases, leaving 17 bases between the germline ends. The CDR3 DNA reads as TGTGCCAGTAGTACGCGGGACGTCTCGTTGGAGCAGTACTTC. This gives the protein CASSTRDVSLEQYF.

This clone came up a few times. J is TRBJ2-1 and V is TRBV19; 15 nucleotides line up with TRBD2. Per the germline V gene, CDR1 is LNHDA and CDR2 is SQIVND (reference sequence). The CDR3 is made up of 16 amino acids. V dropped 3 bases and J dropped 6; count of bases not matched to a gene: 3. The CDR3 is CASSMGGLAGGNEQFF. Here the CDR3 DNA reads TGTGCCAGTAGTATGGGGGGACTAGCGGGAGGCAATGAGCAGTTCTTC.

The V call is TRBV4-3, the J call TRBJ1-1, with TRBD1 identical over 8 bases. This CDR3 comprises 15 residues. Trimming removed 3 bases from V and 1 base from J; junction bases left unmatched: 4. Germline V CDR1 and CDR2: LGHNA, YSLEER. The CDR3 coding sequence is TGCGCCAGCAGCCATACTGACAGGGGGAACACTGAAGCTTTCTTT. Encoded protein: CASSHTDRGNTEAFF.

The chain employs TRBV15 and TRBJ2-1; 8 nucleotides agree with TRBD2. This CDR3 is built from 15 residues. Unmatched junction bases numbered 4, after V lost 1 base and J lost 5 bases. CDR1 and CDR2 (germline): LNHNV, YYDKDF (reference sequence). This chain's CDR3 is CATSRVGLVDNEQFF. Written as DNA, the CDR3 is TGTGCCACCAGCAGAGTGGGACTAGTGGACAATGAGCAGTTCTTC.

This clone was seen a handful of times. The chain employs TRBV18 and TRBJ2-7, with D perhaps matching TRBD1 (5 bases). This CDR3 contains 13 residues. Germline V gives CDR1 KGHSH, CDR2 LQKENI. V lost 6 bases, J lost 4 bases, and 13 bases lay in between. In nucleotides, the CDR3 is TGTGCCAGCTCCCAAGGGGCCCAATACGAGCAGTACGTC. Translation gives CASSQGAQYEQYV.

This clone was counted a few times. Other DNA sequences of this sample code for an identical CDR3. The chain is built from TRBV18 and TRBJ2-5; D gene unclear. The CDR3 totals 12 residues. The germline gives CDR1 KGHSH, CDR2 LQKENI. Trimming left V 3 bases short and J 0 bases short, with 2 bases between. In DNA form, the CDR3 reads TGTGCCAGCTCACCCAACCAAGAGACCCAGTACTTC. Amino acids: CASSPNQETQYF.

In its sample, this clone was seen a few times. The V gene is TRBV11-2, the J gene TRBJ1-2; D may be TRBD1 (5 bases). The length of the CDR3 is 13 residues. The germline V gene encodes CDR1 SGHAT and CDR2 FQNNGV. Trimming took off 3 bases at V and 7 bases at J, with 12 bases between the two ends. This CDR3 is CASSFQGMGGYTF. The DNA for the CDR3 is TGTGCCAGCAGCTTTCAGGGTATGGGTGGCTACACCTTC.

The chain uses TRBV28 and TRBJ2-3, with 7 positions matching TRBD1. CDR3 length: 13 residues. V was pared by 8 bases and J by 4 bases, with 6 bases of the junction left unmatched. CDR1 and CDR2 from the germline V gene are MDHEN and SYDVKM. The CDR3 protein is CASLHRGPDTQYF. The CDR3 DNA is TGTGCCAGCCTCCACAGGGGCCCAGATACGCAGTATTTT.

This chain links TRBV27 with TRBJ2-1; D is possibly TRBD2 (5 bases). The V gene lost 4 bases and the J gene lost 5 bases, with 15 bases spanning the gap. This CDR3 has 15 residues. CDR1 and CDR2 (germline): MNHEY, SMNVEV (reference sequence). CDR3 residues: CASSSLVLAHNEQFF. The CDR3, as DNA: TGTGCCAGCAGTTCATTGGTTCTAGCCCACAATGAGCAGTTCTTC.

The V gene is TRBV9, the J gene TRBJ2-1, with TRBD2 matching over 15 bases. The CDR3 consists of 15 residues. V lost 4 bases to trimming and J lost 8 bases; unmatched junction nucleotides: 4. Germline values: CDR1 SGDLS, CDR2 YYNGEE. The CDR3: CASSSGTSGRYEQFF. The CDR3, as DNA: TGTGCCAGCAGCTCTGGGACTAGCGGGAGGTATGAGCAGTTCTTC.

This rearrangement joins TRBV7-3 to TRBJ2-7; possible D gene TRBD1, 6 bases. The germline CDR1 and CDR2 sequences are SGHTA and FQGTGA. V lost 2 bases to trimming and J lost 2 bases, with 13 bases between them. This CDR3 has 15 amino acids. The chain's CDR3 is CASSLGQGMTYEQYF. CDR3 bases: TGTGCCAGCAGCTTAGGTCAGGGGATGACCTACGAGCAGTACTTC. The whole variable domain, remainder taken from reference TRBV7-3 and TRBJ2-7, is GAGVSQTPSNKVTEKGKYVELRCDPISGHTALYWYRQSLGQGPEFLIYFQGTGAADDSGLPNDRFFAVRPEGSVSTLKIQRTERGDSAVYLCASSLGQGMTYEQYFGPGTRLTVT.

This clone occurred a few times. The V call is TRBV9, the J call TRBJ2-7; perhaps TRBD2 as D (5 bases). The CDR3 consists of 16 residues. Looked up from germline, CDR1 is SGDLS and CDR2 is YYNGEE. The V and J ends lost 3 bases and 6 bases respectively, with 22 bases between them. Written as DNA, the CDR3 is TGTGCCAGCAGCGCCCTAACCTTCGGGGATGTGGGCGAGCAGTACTTC. This encodes CASSALTFGDVGEQYF.